These 10 T cell receptor beta chains were all obtained from the same sample, sequenced in a study of post-analysis software for immune sequencing data. Study-wide results and caveats: In patients, five TRBV segments were more frequent than in controls, with TRBV5-6, TRBV5-1 and TRBV20-1 among them.

For these TCRs, the target antigens are not known. cDNA libraries for TCR beta contained unique molecular identifiers. MiXCR, applied by TCRdb to the PCR reads, yields one record per CDR3 protein. The sample has about 570,000 distinct CDR3 sequences, roughly 34% seen once. The sample comprised blood. These receptors came from a girl between 2 and 17 years old with multiple sclerosis.

The chain joins TRBV25-1 to TRBJ1-2, with TRBD1 as a possible D gene (5 bases). The V and J ends lost 3 bases and 13 bases respectively, with 18 bases between them. The CDR3 extends over 13 amino acids. The germline gives CDR1 MGHDK, CDR2 SYGVNS. CDR3: CASSEPGARYPTF. As DNA, the CDR3 is TGTGCCAGCAGTGAGCCCGGGGCAAGGTATCCCACCTTC.

The chain uses TRBV29-1 and TRBJ1-6; D gene unclear. In germline, CDR1 is SQVTM, CDR2 ANQGSEA. Trimming cost V 4 bases and J 10 bases, with 14 bases left between them. The CDR3 spans 13 residues. The DNA of the CDR3 is TGCAGCGTTGGAGGAGGTGTGCGGTCACCCCTCCACTTT. Translated: CSVGGGVRSPLHF.

V is TRBV20-1 and J is TRBJ1-5; D might be TRBD1 (5 bases). The CDR3 runs to 14 residues. Trimming removed 3 bases from V and 6 bases from J, with 15 bases in between. In germline, CDR1 is DFQATT, CDR2 SNEGSKA (reference sequence). The CDR3 nucleotides are TGCAGTGCTAGTCTAACAGGCACCATTCAGCCCCAGCATTTT. Its protein is CSASLTGTIQPQHF.

This clonotype was detected only a few times. This chain uses TRBV6-1 with TRBJ2-7; D uncertain. Germline V CDR1 and CDR2: MNHNS, SASEGT. Trimming took 5 bases from V and 5 from J, leaving 10 bases between them. This CDR3 comprises 12 residues. This CDR3 is CASSMGWDEQYF. As DNA, the CDR3 is TGTGCCAGCAGTATGGGGTGGGACGAGCAGTACTTC.

This clonotype has more than one count but fewer than ten. The genes are TRBV14 and TRBJ2-7; D is unresolved. The DNA end is more similar to TRBJ2-5, so the J call may be wrong. The length of the CDR3 is 13 residues. The V gene's germline CDR1 is SGHDN and CDR2 FVKESK. The CDR3 protein is CASYSLVLETQYF. The CDR3 nucleotides read TGTGCCAGCTACTCCCTAGTTTTGGAGACCCAGTACTTC.

The CDR3 spells CASSLDGQSNYGYTF. In nucleotides, the CDR3 is TGTGCCAGCAGCTTAGATGGACAGTCCAACTATGGCTACACCTTC. V and J are TRBV7-6 and TRBJ1-2; perhaps TRBD1 as D (6 bases). From germline, CDR1 is SGHVS and CDR2 FNYEAQ. The CDR3 contains 15 residues. V lost 1 base and J 2 bases, leaving 11 bases between the germline ends.

This clonotype occurred a few times. The chain links TRBV14 to TRBJ2-5; D assignment may be TRBD1 or TRBD2 (5 bases each). The end of the DNA aligns better with TRBJ2-7, so the J call may be wrong. The CDR3 totals 14 residues. CDR1 and CDR2 (germline): SGHDN, FVKESK. The DNA of the CDR3 is TGTGCCAGCAGCCCGGGGACGTTAACCTACGAGCAGTACTTC. It translates to CASSPGTLTYEQYF.

The chain has TRBV29-1 and TRBJ1-2; no clear D. V gave up 3 bases and J gave up 2 bases, with 7 bases separating them. Germline loops: CDR1 SQVTM, CDR2 ANQGSEA. The CDR3 spans 12 residues. For the CDR3, the DNA is TGCAGCGTTGACGGGCAGAACTATGGCTACACCTTC. It encodes CSVDGQNYGYTF.

V and J are TRBV11-2 and TRBJ2-5, with a tentative D call TRBD1 (5 bases). Trimming pared 0 bases from V and 5 bases from J, leaving 16 bases between. The CDR3 runs to 16 residues. Per germline, CDR1 SGHAT and CDR2 FQNNGV. CDR3 region: CASSLDVIRGGETQYF. The CDR3 DNA reads as TGTGCCAGCAGCTTAGATGTTATAAGGGGCGGTGAGACCCAGTACTTC.

The V and J genes are TRBV20-1 and TRBJ2-3; D possibly corresponds to TRBD2 (6 bases). V lost 3 bases to trimming and J lost 6 bases, with 13 bases between them. The CDR3 loop spans 13 amino acids. The V gene's germline CDR1 is DFQATT and CDR2 SNEGSKA (reference sequence). The CDR3 nucleotides read TGCAGTGCTAGGGGCAATGGGAGGGATACGCAGTATTTT. As protein: CSARGNGRDTQYF.